The table lists the clone carrying this T cell receptor beta chain with a few counts. The antigen is undetermined. Germline V gene lookup returns CDR1 SGHRS and CDR2 YFSETQ. This CDR3 comprises 16 residues. Trimming removed 3 bases at V and 0 bases at J, with 13 bases between. Assay: immunoSEQ multiplex PCR; the TCRdb copy retains only in-frame clones and omits some. The sample records fewer than 150,000 clones, 87% being singletons. This record belongs to a study of T cell responses to AZD1222 COVID-19 vaccine. Findings and caveats of the study: In the spike-specific TCR repertoire, nearly half reportedly target unmutated variant regions.

This rearrangement joins TRBV5-1 to TRBJ1-3, with D tentatively TRBD1 (5 bases). The input for sequencing was peripheral blood, taken on day 0 of AZD1222 vaccination. This sequence was found in an adult in good health. CDR3 sequence: CASSSSGLNSGNTIYF. The CDR3 nucleotides read TGCGCCAGCAGCTCCTCGGGACTAAACTCTGGAAACACCATATATTTT.